Listed here are 14 T cell receptor beta chains from one sample, sequenced in a study of beta chain features in type 1 diabetes. TCRB transcripts that were expressed got sequenced, as all of the isolated RNA had been reverse transcribed. Sequencing used immunoSEQ multiplex PCR; TCRdb keeps in-frame clones, though not all of them. This sample carries hundreds of thousands of clones, over 10% of them seen once, and the ten largest clones take roughly 0.015%. The sample comprised naive CD4+ T cells from blood. Receptor source: a man aged 18 to 30 in good health.

The V gene is TRBV7-8, the J gene TRBJ2-3; 11 bases map to TRBD2. CDR1 and CDR2 (germline): SGHVS, FQNEAQ. This CDR3 has 17 residues. V gave up 1 base and J gave up 5 bases; unmatched junction bases: 8. The CDR3 region has the DNA TGTGCCAGCAGCTTAGTGGTAGCGGGAGGGCCAGGAGATACGCAGTATTTT. Translated: CASSLVVAGGPGDTQYF.

This clone has only a few counts. V is TRBV5-6 and J is TRBJ2-7; 7 nucleotides match TRBD1. Germline loops: CDR1 SGHDT, CDR2 YYEEEE. After removal of 4 bases from V and 6 bases from J, the junction contained 7 bases not matched to a gene. There are 13 residues in the CDR3. The CDR3 loop reads CASSTKTGFEQYF. The CDR3 nucleotides read TGTGCCAGCAGCACCAAGACAGGGTTCGAGCAGTACTTC.

This clone was seen a handful of times. This chain connects TRBV9 to TRBJ2-7; D perhaps matches TRBD2 (7 bases). Germline CDR1 and CDR2: SGDLS and YYNGEE. CDR3 length: 14 residues. Trimming cost V 2 bases and J 5 bases, with 14 bases left between them. The CDR3 sequence is CASSVGGGVDEQYF. The CDR3 DNA follows: TGTGCCAGCAGCGTGGGAGGGGGAGTGGACGAGCAGTACTTC. The full variable domain, in which reference TRBV9 and TRBJ2-7 provide the parts outside the CDR3, is DSGVTQTPKHLITATGQRVTLRCSPRSGDLSVYWYQQSLDQGLQFLIQYYNGEERAKGNILERFSAQQFPDLHSELNLSSLELGDSALYFCASSVGGGVDEQYFGPGTRLTVT.

V usage is TRBV5-1 and J usage is TRBJ2-1; D ambiguous. The germline V gene encodes CDR1 SGHRS and CDR2 YFSETQ. Trimming left V 2 bases short and J 0 bases short, with 12 bases between. This CDR3 spans 16 amino acids. CDR3 protein: CASSLDRQSSYNEQFF. CDR3 sequence (DNA): TGCGCCAGCAGCTTAGATCGACAAAGCTCCTACAATGAGCAGTTCTTC.

This clone has more than one count but fewer than ten. The chain uses TRBV7-2 and TRBJ1-1; unclear D gene. Trimming cost V 2 bases and J 11 bases, with 18 bases left between them. CDR1 is SGHTA, CDR2 FQGNSA, per germline. This CDR3 has 14 amino acids. CDR3 coding DNA: TGTGCCAGCAGCTTATGGCGGGTGGACCTCGGGGCTTTCTTT. Protein: CASSLWRVDLGAFF.

This clone has just a few counts. The chain carries TRBV5-1 and TRBJ2-3; maybe TRBD2 (5 bases). V lost 0 bases and J 0 bases, leaving 11 bases between the germline ends. Germline-derived CDR1 and CDR2 are SGHRS and YFSETQ. The CDR3 consists of 16 residues. The CDR3, as DNA: TGCGCCAGCAGCTTGGTCGGGCCGGGGAGCACAGATACGCAGTATTTT. Its translation: CASSLVGPGSTDTQYF.

This clone was observed a handful of times. The J gene is TRBJ2-3, the V gene TRBV5-4, with 7 bases that match TRBD2. Per the germline V gene, CDR1 is SGHNT and CDR2 is YYREEE (reference sequence). J gave up 0 bases and V 2 bases, and 3 bases lay outside the gene matches. The CDR3 is made up of 15 amino acids. The CDR3 loop reads CASSFPGGSTDTQYF. The CDR3 DNA is TGTGCCAGCAGCTTTCCGGGGGGAAGCACAGATACGCAGTATTTT.

In its sample, this clone was seen a few times. V is TRBV7-2 and J is TRBJ2-3; 7 positions agree with TRBD2. Losses at the gene ends were 5 bases for V and 2 bases for J; bases not matched to a gene: 7. Germline V CDR1 and CDR2: SGHTA, FQGNSA. CDR3 length: 15 residues. The CDR3 sequence: CASSLISGDTDTQYF. The DNA of the CDR3 is TGTGCCAGCAGCCTTATCAGCGGGGACACAGATACGCAGTATTTT.

This clone was counted between two and nine times. In DNA, the CDR3 is TGTGCCAGCAGTTCCTTGACTACCTTGGGGACCGGGGAGCTGTTTTTT. It encodes CASSSLTTLGTGELFF. The gene calls are TRBV6-5 and TRBJ2-2; D might be TRBD2 (5 bases). Germline V lookup: CDR1 MNHEY, CDR2 SVGAGI. The V end was cut by 4 bases, the J end by 5 bases, with 17 bases between. This CDR3 region has 16 residues.

The chain recombines TRBV7-9 with TRBJ2-3, with 7 bases matching TRBD2. Germline assignment: CDR1 SEHNR and CDR2 FQNEAQ (reference sequence). The CDR3 has 14 residues. Trimming took 5 bases from V and 4 from J; bases not matched to a gene: 6. CDR3 DNA: TGTGCCAGCAGCCCCGGACTAGGCCCAGATACGCAGTATTTT. Translated, it gives CASSPGLGPDTQYF. The variable domain in full, with the rest retrieved from reference TRBV7-9 and TRBJ2-3, is DTGVSQNPRHKITKRGQNVTFRCDPISEHNRLYWYRQTLGQGPEFLTYFQNEAQLEKSRLLSDRFSAERPKGSFSTLEIQRTEQGDSAMYLCASSPGLGPDTQYFGPGTRLTVL.

This chain connects TRBV28 to TRBJ2-1; 9 bases line up with TRBD1. The CDR3 loop spans 15 amino acids. Germline V CDR1 and CDR2: MDHEN, SYDVKM. Losses at the gene ends were 4 bases for V and 5 bases for J; bases not matched to a gene: 6. CDR3 residues: CASSSAGQGNNEQFF. CDR3 DNA: TGTGCCAGCAGTTCAGCGGGACAGGGCAACAATGAGCAGTTCTTC.

This clone has just a few counts. The CDR3 sequence: CASSFEPGLSTDTQYF. In nucleotides, the CDR3 is TGTGCCAGCAGTTTCGAGCCGGGACTCAGCACAGATACGCAGTATTTT. The chain uses TRBV6-5 and TRBJ2-3; TRBD2 is a possible D gene (6 bases). This CDR3 has 16 amino acids. The germline V and J ends were trimmed by 4 bases and 0 bases, with 14 bases remaining between them. Germline-derived CDR1 and CDR2 are MNHEY and SVGAGI.

The chain employs TRBV7-9 and TRBJ2-7, with unresolved D. V was trimmed by 1 base and J by 2 bases, leaving 12 bases between them. CDR3 size: 15 residues. Germline loops: CDR1 SEHNR, CDR2 FQNEAQ (reference sequence). The CDR3 sequence is CASSLGQASTYEQYF. CDR3 DNA: TGTGCCAGCAGCTTAGGGCAGGCCTCTACCTACGAGCAGTACTTC.

The chain couples TRBV7-2 to TRBJ2-5; the match to TRBD2 covers 11 bases. V shed 5 bases and J 3 bases; nucleotides not matched to a gene: 2. Germline V CDR1 and CDR2: SGHTA, FQGNSA. This CDR3 contains 14 residues. CDR3 in amino acids: CASSEGLAEETQYF. CDR3 sequence (DNA): TGTGCCAGCAGCGAGGGACTAGCGGAAGAGACCCAGTACTTC.